Listed below are T cell receptor beta chains from one sample, sequenced in a study of neurological immune-mediated disorders. Each CDR3 protein gets one entry after TCRdb re-called the 5' RACE reads with MiXCR. The data hold about 39,000 distinct CDR3 sequences, with 6% to 7.5% observed a single time. The sequencing input was CD4+ T cells from blood. All receptors derive from a middle-aged man in good health. Both conserved end residues are part of each CDR3. Fields, in order: V gene, CDR3 protein.

TRBV7-2,CASSLVGGELFF
TRBV28,CASSSPPANYGYTF
TRBV5-1,CASSRGGDPNEKLFF
TRBV19,CASASGPTTGNTIYF
TRBV3-1,CASQPSGTTDTQYF
TRBV12-3/TRBV12-4,CASSLVRGNEQFF
TRBV20-1,CSARDGGRTEAFF
TRBV6-5,CASSYSRRALAGAPRNEQFF
TRBV20-1,CSVKRGGDTQYF
TRBV3-1,CASSQWGGYNEQFF
TRBV2,CASSELAVTDTQYF